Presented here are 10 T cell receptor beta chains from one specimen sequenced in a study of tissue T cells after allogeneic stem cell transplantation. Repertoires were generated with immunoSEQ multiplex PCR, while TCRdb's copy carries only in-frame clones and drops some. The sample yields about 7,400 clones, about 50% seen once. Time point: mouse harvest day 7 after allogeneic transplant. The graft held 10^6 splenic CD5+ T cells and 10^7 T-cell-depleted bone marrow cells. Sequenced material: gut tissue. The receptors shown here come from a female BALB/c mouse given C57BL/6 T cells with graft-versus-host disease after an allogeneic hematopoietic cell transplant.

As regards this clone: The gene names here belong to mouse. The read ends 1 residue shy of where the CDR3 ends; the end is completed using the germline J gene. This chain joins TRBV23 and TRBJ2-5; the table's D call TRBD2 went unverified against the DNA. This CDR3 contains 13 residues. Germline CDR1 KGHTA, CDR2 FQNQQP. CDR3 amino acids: CSSRTGDQDTQYF. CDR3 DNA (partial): TGCTCCAGCAGGACTGGGGACCAAGACACCCAGTAC.

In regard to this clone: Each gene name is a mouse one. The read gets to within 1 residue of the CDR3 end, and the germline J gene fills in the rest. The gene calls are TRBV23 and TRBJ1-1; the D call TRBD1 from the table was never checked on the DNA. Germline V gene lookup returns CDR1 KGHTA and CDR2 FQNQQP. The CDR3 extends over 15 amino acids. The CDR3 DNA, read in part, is TGCTCCAGCAGTCACCAGGGACAGGGAAACACAGAAGTCTTC. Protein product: CSSSHQGQGNTEVF. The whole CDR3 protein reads CSSSHQGQGNTEVFF.

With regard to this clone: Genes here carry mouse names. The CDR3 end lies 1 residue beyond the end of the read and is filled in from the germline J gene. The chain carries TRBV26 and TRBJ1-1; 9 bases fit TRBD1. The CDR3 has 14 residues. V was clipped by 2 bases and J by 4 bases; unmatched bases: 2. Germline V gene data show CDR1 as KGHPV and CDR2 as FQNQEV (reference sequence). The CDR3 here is CASSLGQGITEVFF. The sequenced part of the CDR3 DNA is TGTGCCAGCAGTCTGGGACAGGGGATCACAGAAGTCTTC.

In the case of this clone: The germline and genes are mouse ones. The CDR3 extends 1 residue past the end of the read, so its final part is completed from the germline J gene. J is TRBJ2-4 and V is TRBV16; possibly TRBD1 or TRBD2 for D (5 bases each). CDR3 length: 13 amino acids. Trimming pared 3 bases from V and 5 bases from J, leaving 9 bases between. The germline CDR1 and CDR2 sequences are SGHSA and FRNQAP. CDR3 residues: CASSLGPPNTLYF. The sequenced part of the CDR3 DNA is TGTGCAAGCAGCTTGGGGCCGCCAAACACCTTGTAC.

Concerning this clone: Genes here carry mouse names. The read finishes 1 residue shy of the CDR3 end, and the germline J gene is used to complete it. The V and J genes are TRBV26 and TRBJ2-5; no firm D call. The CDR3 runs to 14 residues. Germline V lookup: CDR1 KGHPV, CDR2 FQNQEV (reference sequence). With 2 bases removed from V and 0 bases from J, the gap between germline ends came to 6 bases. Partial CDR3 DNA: TGTGCCAGCAGTCTGGGAATTAACCAAGACACCCAGTAC. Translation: CASSLGINQDTQY. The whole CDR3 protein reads CASSLGINQDTQYF.

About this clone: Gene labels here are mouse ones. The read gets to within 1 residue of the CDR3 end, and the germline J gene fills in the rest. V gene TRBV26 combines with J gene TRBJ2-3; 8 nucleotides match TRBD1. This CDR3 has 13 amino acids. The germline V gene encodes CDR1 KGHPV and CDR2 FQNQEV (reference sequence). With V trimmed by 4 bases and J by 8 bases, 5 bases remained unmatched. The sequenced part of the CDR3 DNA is TGTGCCAGCAGTCCCCAGGGGGCGCGAACGCTGTAT. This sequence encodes CASSPQGARTLY. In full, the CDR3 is CASSPQGARTLYF.

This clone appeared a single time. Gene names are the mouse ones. The CDR3 here is CASSLAGVNYAEQFF. CDR3 DNA (partial): TGTGCCAGCAGTCTGGCTGGGGTTAACTATGCTGAGCAGTTC. The rearrangement links TRBV26 to TRBJ2-1, with D perhaps matching TRBD2 (6 bases). Read data end 1 residue before the CDR3 end; the end is taken from the germline J gene. This CDR3 is 15 amino acids long. Looked up from germline, CDR1 is KGHPV and CDR2 is FQNQEV (reference sequence). V lost 2 bases, J lost 0 bases, and 8 bases lay in between.

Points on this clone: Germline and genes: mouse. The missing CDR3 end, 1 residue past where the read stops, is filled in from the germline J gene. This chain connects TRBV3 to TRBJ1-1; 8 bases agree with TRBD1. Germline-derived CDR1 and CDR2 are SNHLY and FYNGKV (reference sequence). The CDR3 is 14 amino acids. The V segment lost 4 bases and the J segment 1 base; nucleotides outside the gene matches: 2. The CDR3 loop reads CASSSGTGNTEVFF. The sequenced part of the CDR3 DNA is TGTGCCAGCAGCTCCGGGACAGGGAACACAGAAGTCTTC.

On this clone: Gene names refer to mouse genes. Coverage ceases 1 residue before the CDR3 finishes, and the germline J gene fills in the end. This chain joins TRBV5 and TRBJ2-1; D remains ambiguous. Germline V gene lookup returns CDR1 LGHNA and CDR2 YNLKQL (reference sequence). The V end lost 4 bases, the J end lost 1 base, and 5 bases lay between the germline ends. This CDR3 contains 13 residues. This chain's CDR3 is CASSRENYAEQFF. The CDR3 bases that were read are TGTGCCAGCAGCCGGGAAAACTATGCTGAGCAGTTC.

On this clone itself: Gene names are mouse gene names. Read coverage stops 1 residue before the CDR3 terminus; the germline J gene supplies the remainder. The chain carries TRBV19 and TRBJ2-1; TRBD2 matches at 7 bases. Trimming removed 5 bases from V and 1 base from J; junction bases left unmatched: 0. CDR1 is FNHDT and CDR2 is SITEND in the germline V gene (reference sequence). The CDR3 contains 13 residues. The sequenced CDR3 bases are TGTGCCAGCAGCTGGGGGAACTATGCTGAGCAGTTC. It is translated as CASSWGNYAEQF. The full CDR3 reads CASSWGNYAEQFF. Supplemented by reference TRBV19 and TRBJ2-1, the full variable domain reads GGIITQTPKFLIGQEGQKLTLKCQQNFNHDTMYWYRQDSGKGLRLIYYSITENDLQKGDLSEGYDASREKKSSFSLTVTSAQKNEMAVFLCASSWGNYAEQFFGPGTRLTVL.